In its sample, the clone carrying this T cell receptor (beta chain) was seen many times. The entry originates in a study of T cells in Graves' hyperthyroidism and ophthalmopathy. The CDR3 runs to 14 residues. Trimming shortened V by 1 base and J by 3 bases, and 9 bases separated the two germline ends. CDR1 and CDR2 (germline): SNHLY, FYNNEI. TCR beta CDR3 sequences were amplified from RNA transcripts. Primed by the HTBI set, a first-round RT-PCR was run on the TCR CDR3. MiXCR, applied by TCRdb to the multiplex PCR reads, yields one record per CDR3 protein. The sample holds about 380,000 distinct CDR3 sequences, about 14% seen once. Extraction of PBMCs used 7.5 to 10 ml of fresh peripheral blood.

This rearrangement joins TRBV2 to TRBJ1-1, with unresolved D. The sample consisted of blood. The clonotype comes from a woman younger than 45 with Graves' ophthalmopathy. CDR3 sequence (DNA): TGTGCCAGCAGTGAAGGGGGAAGGGACACTGAAGCTTTCTTT. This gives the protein CASSEGGRDTEAFF.